Below are 17 T cell receptor beta chains sequenced from a single sample in a study of cytomegalovirus exposure and HLA in healthy donors. Researchers ran the PCR with 60 Vbeta and 13 Jbeta primers. The protocol was immunoSEQ multiplex PCR, while the TCRdb copy is restricted to in-frame clones and leaves out a portion. The table includes under 130,000 clones, 55% to 75% detected once. Sequenced material: PBMCs. The receptors were gathered from a man under 40 in good health and CMV-seropositive.

The V gene is TRBV7-9, the J gene TRBJ2-2; D is undetermined. Per the germline V gene, CDR1 is SEHNR and CDR2 is FQNEAQ (reference sequence). V lost 5 bases, J lost 5 bases, and 3 bases lay in between. The CDR3 sequence is 11 residues long. CDR3 sequence reads: CASSRTGELFF. DNA for the CDR3: TGTGCCAGCAGCCGTACCGGGGAGCTGTTTTTT. The whole variable domain, filled in from reference TRBV7-9 and TRBJ2-2, reads DTGVSQNPRHKITKRGQNVTFRCDPISEHNRLYWYRQTLGQGPEFLTYFQNEAQLEKSRLLSDRFSAERPKGSFSTLEIQRTEQGDSAMYLCASSRTGELFFGEGSRLTVL.

The rearrangement links TRBV4-2 to TRBJ1-6; D is possibly TRBD1 (5 bases). The V end was cut by 1 base, the J end by 5 bases, with 12 bases between. This CDR3 is 16 amino acids long. CDR1 and CDR2 from the germline V gene are LGHNA and YNFKEQ. DNA for the CDR3: TGTGCCAGCAGCCAAGGTCAGGGTGCCGATAATTCACCCCTCCACTTT. Translated, it gives CASSQGQGADNSPLHF.

This clone showed up just a few times. V and J are TRBV10-3 and TRBJ2-5; 7 bases fit TRBD2. Matching the DNA end better, TRBJ2-7 makes the J call doubtful. This CDR3 is 16 amino acids long. The germline CDR1 and CDR2 sequences are ENHRY and SYGVKD. CDR3 sequence reads: CAISEVASGASYEQYF. CDR3 nucleotide sequence: TGTGCCATCAGTGAAGTAGCGAGCGGGGCATCCTACGAGCAGTACTTC.

This chain links TRBV7-2 with TRBJ1-2; perhaps TRBD1 as D (5 bases). Trimming shortened V by 3 bases and J by 8 bases, and 13 bases separated the two germline ends. This CDR3 has 13 amino acids. Germline V gene data show CDR1 as SGHTA and CDR2 as FQGNSA. CDR3 sequence: CASSLGGSRGYTF. For the CDR3, the DNA is TGTGCCAGCAGCTTGGGGGGGAGTCGGGGCTACACCTTC. Looking up the rest from reference TRBV7-2 and TRBJ1-2 gives the full variable domain: GAGVSQSPSNKVTEKGKDVELRCDPISGHTALYWYRQSLGQGLEFLIYFQGNSAPDKSGLPSDRFSAERTGGSVSTLTIQRTQQEDSAVYLCASSLGGSRGYTFGSGTRLTVV.

This clone has only a few counts. The J gene is TRBJ2-7, the V gene TRBV9; D is unclear. The CDR3 is made up of 15 amino acids. Trimming removed 0 bases from V and 0 bases from J, with 10 bases in between. Germline-derived CDR1 and CDR2 are SGDLS and YYNGEE. CDR3 amino acids: CASSVGDGASYEQYF. The CDR3 DNA follows: TGTGCCAGCAGCGTAGGAGACGGAGCCTCCTACGAGCAGTACTTC.

The chain carries TRBV21-1 and TRBJ2-2; the table's D gene call, TRBD1, was not cross checked with the DNA. TRBV21-1 is an annotated pseudogene. The CDR3 totals 18 residues. The CDR3 DNA is TGTGCCAGCAGCAAAAATAGTGGACAGCCATCGAACACCGGGGAGCTGTTTTTT. This gives the protein CASSKNSGQPSNTGELFF.

The chain recombines TRBV6-6 with TRBJ1-2, with no clear D. There are 13 residues in the CDR3. V was shortened by 6 bases and J by 8 bases, with 16 bases between the two germline ends. Germline-derived CDR1 and CDR2 are MNHNY and SVGAGI (reference sequence). Here the CDR3 reads CASSQDSNLGYTF. Written as DNA, the CDR3 is TGTGCCAGCAGCCAGGACTCAAATCTCGGCTACACCTTC.

The genes are TRBV27 and TRBJ2-1; perhaps TRBD2 as D (6 bases). Germline V gene data show CDR1 as MNHEY and CDR2 as SMNVEV (reference sequence). V gave up 3 bases and J gave up 9 bases, with 12 bases separating them. This CDR3 is 13 amino acids long. The chain's CDR3 is CASSLGPGVEQFF. Here the CDR3 DNA reads TGTGCCAGCAGTTTGGGGCCGGGGGTTGAGCAGTTCTTC.

Comments on this clone: A read error may produce the germline difference seen at one junction end. The chain uses TRBV6-6 and TRBJ2-7, with 8 bases fitting TRBD2. This CDR3 has 10 residues. Germline CDR1 and CDR2: MNHNY and SVGAGI (reference sequence). CDR3 nucleotides: TGTGCCAGCCCCCACCGGGGGGGGAACTTC. Encoded protein: CASPHRGGNF.

The rearrangement links TRBV7-6 to TRBJ2-3, with 7 bases that match TRBD2. With 0 bases clipped from V and 6 bases from J, the junction kept 3 bases outside the gene matches. Looked up from germline, CDR1 is SGHVS and CDR2 is FNYEAQ. The CDR3 sequence is 14 residues long. CDR3 sequence: CASSLAGGSDTQYF. The CDR3 DNA follows: TGTGCCAGCAGCTTAGCGGGGGGGTCTGATACGCAGTATTTT.

CDR3 DNA sequence: TGTGCCAGCAGGGAGATGGGACTAGAGAGGAATAATGAGCAGTTCTTC. As protein: CASREMGLERNNEQFF. The V and J genes are TRBV2 and TRBJ2-1; the match to TRBD2 covers 8 bases. Germline CDR1 and CDR2: SNHLY and FYNNEI. This CDR3 contains 16 residues. The J segment lost 7 bases and the V segment lost 6 bases, leaving 14 bases of the junction unmatched.

The chain has TRBV6-5 and TRBJ2-7; 8 bases are a match to TRBD2. V was pared by 7 bases and J by 3 bases, with 5 bases of the junction left unmatched. The CDR3 covers 13 residues. Germline CDR1 and CDR2: MNHEY and SVGAGI. In nucleotides, the CDR3 is TGTGCCAGCACGGCGGGGGGTAGCTACGAGCAGTACTTC. This gives the protein CASTAGGSYEQYF.

This clone was seen a few times. The CDR3 spells CASRGGDRDMNTEAFF. The CDR3 DNA is TGTGCCAGCAGGGGGGGGGACAGGGACATGAACACTGAAGCTTTCTTT. This chain links TRBV7-8 with TRBJ1-1; TRBD1 aligns across 9 bases. With 6 bases clipped from V and 0 bases from J, the junction kept 8 bases outside the gene matches. The CDR3 loop spans 16 amino acids. Germline CDR1 SGHVS, CDR2 FQNEAQ.

The chain is built from TRBV19 and TRBJ1-1; D is undetermined. Germline V gene lookup returns CDR1 LNHDA and CDR2 SQIVND (reference sequence). The CDR3 runs 13 residues. The ends were cut back, 7 bases at V and 7 bases at J, with 16 bases in the middle. CDR3 in amino acids: CASNNSPSGEAFF. The CDR3 DNA follows: TGTGCCAGTAATAATTCCCCCAGTGGTGAAGCTTTCTTT.

The chain is built from TRBV5-1 and TRBJ2-7, with TRBD1 matching 7 bases. The germline gives CDR1 SGHRS, CDR2 YFSETQ. Trimming took 4 bases from V and 0 from J; bases not matched to a gene: 7. The CDR3 length is 15 residues. The CDR3 DNA is TGCGCCAGCAGCCAAGGGACAGTCTACTCCTACGAGCAGTACTTC. It codes for CASSQGTVYSYEQYF. Full variable domain (outside the CDR3, taken from reference TRBV5-1 and TRBJ2-7): KAGVTQTPRYLIKTRGQQVTLSCSPISGHRSVSWYQQTPGQGLQFLFEYFSETQRNKGNFPGRFSGRQFSNSRSEMNVSTLELGDSALYLCASSQGTVYSYEQYFGPGTRLTVT.

This chain joins TRBV18 and TRBJ1-1; TRBD1 matches at 12 bases. The J segment lost 4 bases and the V segment lost 5 bases, leaving 8 bases of the junction unmatched. The CDR3 spans 16 residues. Germline CDR1 reads KGHSH; CDR2 reads LQKENI. DNA for the CDR3: TGTGCCAGCTCAGCCAGCCGGGGACAGGGGGCCACTGAAGCTTTCTTT. Translated, it gives CASSASRGQGATEAFF.

The genes are TRBV18 and TRBJ2-3; D possibly corresponds to TRBD2 (6 bases). Deletions cut 2 bases from V and 6 bases from J, with 21 bases between. The length of the CDR3 is 17 residues. Germline-derived CDR1 and CDR2 are KGHSH and LQKENI. In DNA, the CDR3 is TGTGCCAGCTCACCAGATCGGCGGGGTCCATACCTCGATACGCAGTATTTT. Its translation: CASSPDRRGPYLDTQYF. The entire variable domain, with the rest obtained from reference TRBV18 and TRBJ2-3, is as follows: NAGVMQNPRHLVRRRGQEARLRCSPMKGHSHVYWYRQLPEEGLKFMVYLQKENIIDESGMPKERFSAEFPKEGPSILRIQQVVRGDSAAYFCASSPDRRGPYLDTQYFGPGTRLTVL.